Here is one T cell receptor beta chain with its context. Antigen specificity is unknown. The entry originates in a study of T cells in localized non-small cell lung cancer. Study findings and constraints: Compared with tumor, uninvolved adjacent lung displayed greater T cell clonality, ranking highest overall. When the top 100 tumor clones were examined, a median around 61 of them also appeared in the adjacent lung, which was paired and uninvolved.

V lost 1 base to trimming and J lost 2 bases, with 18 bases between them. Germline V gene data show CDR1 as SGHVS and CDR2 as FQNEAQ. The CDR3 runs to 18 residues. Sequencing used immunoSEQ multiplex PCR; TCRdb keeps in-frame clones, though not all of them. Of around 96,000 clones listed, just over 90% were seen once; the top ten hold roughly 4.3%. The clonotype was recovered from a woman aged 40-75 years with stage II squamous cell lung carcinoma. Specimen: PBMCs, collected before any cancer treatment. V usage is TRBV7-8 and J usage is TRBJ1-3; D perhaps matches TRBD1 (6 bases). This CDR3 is CASSLVISGTWTGNTIYF. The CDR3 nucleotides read TGTGCCAGCAGCTTAGTAATCTCCGGGACATGGACTGGAAACACCATATATTTT.